This TCR beta chain was obtained from a study of blood T cell repertoires in COVID-19. Libraries were prepared by immunoSEQ multiplex PCR; TCRdb keeps only in-frame clonotypes and omits some of them. Of some 400,000 clones listed, nearly 90% are singletons. This CDR3 is 12 amino acids long. The ends lost 6 bases at V and 9 bases at J; junction bases unmatched: 5. Germline V gene lookup returns CDR1 LNHDA and CDR2 SQIVND (reference sequence). What was sequenced was peripheral blood. The sequence came from a young man with active or convalescent COVID-19. V gene TRBV19 combines with J gene TRBJ1-5; TRBD1 matches at 7 bases. The CDR3 DNA is TGTGCCAGTAGAGGGGGCCTTGGGCCCCAGCATTTT. It translates to CASRGGLGPQHF. The whole variable domain, filled in from reference TRBV19 and TRBJ1-5, reads DGGITQSPKYLFRKEGQNVTLSCEQNLNHDAMYWYRQDPGQGLRLIYYSQIVNDFQKGDIAEGYSVSREKKESFPLTVTSAQKNPTAFYLCASRGGLGPQHFGDGTRLSIL.